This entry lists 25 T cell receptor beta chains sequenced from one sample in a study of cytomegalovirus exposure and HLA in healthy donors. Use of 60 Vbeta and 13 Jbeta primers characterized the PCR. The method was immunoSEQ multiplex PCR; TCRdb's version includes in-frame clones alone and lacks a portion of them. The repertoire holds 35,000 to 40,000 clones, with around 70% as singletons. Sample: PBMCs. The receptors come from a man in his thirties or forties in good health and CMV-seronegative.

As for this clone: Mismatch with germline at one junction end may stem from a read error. CDR3 amino acids: CASRRDIRLYAF. CDR3 bases: TGTGCCAGCAGGAGGGACATTCGATTATACGCCTTC. The chain uses TRBV6-1 and TRBJ1-2; TRBD1 might be the D (6 bases). The CDR3 sequence is 12 residues long. Looked up from germline, CDR1 is MNHNS and CDR2 is SASEGT.

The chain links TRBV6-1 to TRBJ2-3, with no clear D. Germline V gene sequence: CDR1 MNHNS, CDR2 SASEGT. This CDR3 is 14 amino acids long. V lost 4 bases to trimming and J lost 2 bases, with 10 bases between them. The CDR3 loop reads CASSGFTDTDTQYF. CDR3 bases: TGTGCCAGCAGTGGATTCACAGACACAGATACGCAGTATTTT.

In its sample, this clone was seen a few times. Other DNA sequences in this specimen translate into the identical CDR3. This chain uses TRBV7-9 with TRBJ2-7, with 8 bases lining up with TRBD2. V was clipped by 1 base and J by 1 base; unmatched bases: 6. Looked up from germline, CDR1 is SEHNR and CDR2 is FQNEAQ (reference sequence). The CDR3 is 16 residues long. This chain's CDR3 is CASSLGGTGGSYEQYF. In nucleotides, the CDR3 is TGTGCCAGCAGCTTAGGCGGGACGGGGGGGTCCTACGAGCAGTACTTC.

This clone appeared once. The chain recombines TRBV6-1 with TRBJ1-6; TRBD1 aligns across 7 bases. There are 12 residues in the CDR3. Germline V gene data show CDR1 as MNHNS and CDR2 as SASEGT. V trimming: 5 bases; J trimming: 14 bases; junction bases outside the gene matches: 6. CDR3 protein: CASSTGVFALHF. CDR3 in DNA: TGTGCCAGCAGTACAGGGGTATTCGCCCTCCACTTT.

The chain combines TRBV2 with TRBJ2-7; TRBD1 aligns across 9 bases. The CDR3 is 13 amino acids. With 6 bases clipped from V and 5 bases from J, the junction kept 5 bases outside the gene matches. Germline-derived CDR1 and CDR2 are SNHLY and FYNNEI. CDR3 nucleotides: TGTGCCAGCAGCGGACAGGGGAGGGACGAGCAGTACTTC. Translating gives CASSGQGRDEQYF.

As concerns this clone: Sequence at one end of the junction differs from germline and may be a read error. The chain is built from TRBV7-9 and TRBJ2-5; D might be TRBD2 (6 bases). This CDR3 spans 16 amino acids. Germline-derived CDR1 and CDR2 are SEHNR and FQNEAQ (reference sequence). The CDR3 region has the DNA TGTTCCAGCAGCTTATTTGGAGGGGAGGCGCAAGAGACCCAGTACTTC. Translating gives CSSSLFGGEAQETQYF.

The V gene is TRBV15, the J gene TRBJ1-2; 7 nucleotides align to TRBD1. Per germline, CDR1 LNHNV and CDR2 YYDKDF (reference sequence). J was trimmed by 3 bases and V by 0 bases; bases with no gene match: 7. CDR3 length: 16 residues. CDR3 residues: CATSRDGQVMDYGYTF. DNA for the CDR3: TGTGCCACCAGCAGAGATGGACAGGTAATGGACTATGGCTACACCTTC.

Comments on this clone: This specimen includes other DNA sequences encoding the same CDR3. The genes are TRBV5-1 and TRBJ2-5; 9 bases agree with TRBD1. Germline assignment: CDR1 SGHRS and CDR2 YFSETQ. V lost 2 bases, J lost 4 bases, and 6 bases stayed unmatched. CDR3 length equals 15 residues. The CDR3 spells CASSLPGQGRETQYF. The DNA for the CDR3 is TGCGCCAGCAGCTTACCGGGACAGGGACGAGAGACCCAGTACTTC.

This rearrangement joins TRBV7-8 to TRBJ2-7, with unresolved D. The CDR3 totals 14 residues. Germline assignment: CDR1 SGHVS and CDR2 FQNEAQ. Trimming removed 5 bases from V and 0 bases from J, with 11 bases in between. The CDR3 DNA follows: TGTGCCAGCAGCGAGTTTGGTAGCTCCTACGAGCAGTACTTC. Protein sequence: CASSEFGSSYEQYF.

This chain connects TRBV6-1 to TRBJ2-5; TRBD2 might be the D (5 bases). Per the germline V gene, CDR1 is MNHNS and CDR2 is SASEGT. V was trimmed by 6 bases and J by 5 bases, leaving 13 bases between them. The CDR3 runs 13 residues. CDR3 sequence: CASRRGGYETQYF. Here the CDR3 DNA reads TGTGCCAGCAGGAGAGGAGGATATGAGACCCAGTACTTC.

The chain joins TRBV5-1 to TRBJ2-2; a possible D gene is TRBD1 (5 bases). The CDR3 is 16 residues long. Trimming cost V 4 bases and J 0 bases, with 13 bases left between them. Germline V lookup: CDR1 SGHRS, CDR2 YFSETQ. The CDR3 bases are TGCGCCAGCAGCCCCTTGTTCAGGGCGAACACCGGGGAGCTGTTTTTT. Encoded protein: CASSPLFRANTGELFF.

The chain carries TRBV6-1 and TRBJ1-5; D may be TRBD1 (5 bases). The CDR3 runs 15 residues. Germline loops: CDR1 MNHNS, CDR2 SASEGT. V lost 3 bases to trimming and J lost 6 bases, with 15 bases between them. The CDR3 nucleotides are TGTGCCAGCAGTGACGATGTAGGAAGGGGTCAGCCCCAGCATTTT. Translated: CASSDDVGRGQPQHF.

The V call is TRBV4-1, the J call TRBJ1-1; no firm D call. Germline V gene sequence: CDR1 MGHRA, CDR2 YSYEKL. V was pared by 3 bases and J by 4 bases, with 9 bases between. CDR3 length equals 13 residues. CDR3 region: CASSQAAGTEAFF. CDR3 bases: TGCGCCAGCAGCCAGGCGGCGGGCACTGAAGCTTTCTTT.

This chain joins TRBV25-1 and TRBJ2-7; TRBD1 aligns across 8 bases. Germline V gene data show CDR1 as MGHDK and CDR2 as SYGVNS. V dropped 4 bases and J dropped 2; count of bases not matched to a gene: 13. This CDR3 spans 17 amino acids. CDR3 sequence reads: CASSVHGQGKSAYEQYF. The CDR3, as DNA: TGTGCCAGCAGTGTACACGGACAGGGAAAATCCGCCTACGAGCAGTACTTC.

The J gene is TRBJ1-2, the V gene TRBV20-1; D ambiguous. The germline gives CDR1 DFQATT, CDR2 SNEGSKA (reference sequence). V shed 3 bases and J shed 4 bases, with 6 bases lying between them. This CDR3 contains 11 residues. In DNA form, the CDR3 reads TGCAGTGCTAGTGCAGGCTATGGCTACACCTTC. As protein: CSASAGYGYTF.

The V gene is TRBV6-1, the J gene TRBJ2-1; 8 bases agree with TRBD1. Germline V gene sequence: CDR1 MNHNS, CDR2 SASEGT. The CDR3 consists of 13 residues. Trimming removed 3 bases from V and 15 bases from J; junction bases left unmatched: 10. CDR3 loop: CASSDRGTGLGFF. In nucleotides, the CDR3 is TGTGCCAGCAGTGATCGGGGGACAGGCCTTGGGTTCTTC.

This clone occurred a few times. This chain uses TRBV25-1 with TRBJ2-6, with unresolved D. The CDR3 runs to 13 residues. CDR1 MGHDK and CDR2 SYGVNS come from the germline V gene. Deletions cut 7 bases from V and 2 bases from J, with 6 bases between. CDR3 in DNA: TGTGCCAGCACCTTTACTGGGGCCAACGTCCTGACTTTC. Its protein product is CASTFTGANVLTF.

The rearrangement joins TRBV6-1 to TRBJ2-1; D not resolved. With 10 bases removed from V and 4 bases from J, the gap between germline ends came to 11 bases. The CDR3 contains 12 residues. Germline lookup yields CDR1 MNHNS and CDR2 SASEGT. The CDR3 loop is CAISERYNEQFF. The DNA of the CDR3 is TGTGCCATATCGGAGCGTTACAATGAGCAGTTCTTC.

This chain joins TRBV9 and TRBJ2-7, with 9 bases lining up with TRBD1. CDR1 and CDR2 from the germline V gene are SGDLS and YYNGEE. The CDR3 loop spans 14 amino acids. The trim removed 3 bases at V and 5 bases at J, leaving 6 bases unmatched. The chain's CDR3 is CASSGGQGDHEQYF. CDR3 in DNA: TGTGCCAGCAGCGGGGGACAGGGTGACCACGAGCAGTACTTC.

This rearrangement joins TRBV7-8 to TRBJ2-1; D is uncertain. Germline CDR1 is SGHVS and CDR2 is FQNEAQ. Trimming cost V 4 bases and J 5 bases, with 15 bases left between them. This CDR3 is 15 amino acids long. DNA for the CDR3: TGTGCCAGCAGCTCAAGAAGGCCGAGCGACAATGAGCAGTTCTTC. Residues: CASSSRRPSDNEQFF.

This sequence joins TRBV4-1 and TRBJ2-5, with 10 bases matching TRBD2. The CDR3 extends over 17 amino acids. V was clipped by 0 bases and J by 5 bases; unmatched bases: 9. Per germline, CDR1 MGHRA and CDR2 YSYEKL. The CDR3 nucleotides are TGCGCCAGCAGCCAAGATTTTAGCGGGGGGAACTGGGAGACCCAGTACTTC. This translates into CASSQDFSGGNWETQYF.

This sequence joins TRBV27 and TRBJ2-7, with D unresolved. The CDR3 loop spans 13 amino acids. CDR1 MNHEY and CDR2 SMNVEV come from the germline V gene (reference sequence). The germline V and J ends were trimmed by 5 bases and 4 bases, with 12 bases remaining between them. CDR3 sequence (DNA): TGTGCCAGCAGTCCAACGACTGTTTACGAGCAGTACTTC. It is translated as CASSPTTVYEQYF.

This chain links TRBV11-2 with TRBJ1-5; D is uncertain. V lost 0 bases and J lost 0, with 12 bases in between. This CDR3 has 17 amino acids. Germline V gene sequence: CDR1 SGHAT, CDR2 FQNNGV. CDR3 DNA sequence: TGTGCCAGCAGCTTAGACGCGGGAGGATATAGCAATCAGCCCCAGCATTTT. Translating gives CASSLDAGGYSNQPQHF.

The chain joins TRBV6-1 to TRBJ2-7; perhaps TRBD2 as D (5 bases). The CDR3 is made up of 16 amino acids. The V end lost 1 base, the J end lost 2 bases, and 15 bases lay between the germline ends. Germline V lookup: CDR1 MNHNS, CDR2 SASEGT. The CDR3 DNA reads TGTGCCAGCAGTGAAGGAGGACCCCCGAGGGCCTACGAGCAGTACTTC. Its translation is CASSEGGPPRAYEQYF.

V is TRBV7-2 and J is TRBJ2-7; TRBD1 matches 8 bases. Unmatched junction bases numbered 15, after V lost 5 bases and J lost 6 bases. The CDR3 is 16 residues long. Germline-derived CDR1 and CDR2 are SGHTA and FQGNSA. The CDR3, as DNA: TGTGCCAGCAGCCGAGCTTTGGACAGGGCGCTCGCCGAGCAGTACTTC. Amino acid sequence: CASSRALDRALAEQYF.